These T cell receptor beta chains were read from a single sample in a study of CD8+CD57+ T cells in acquired aplastic anemia. TCRdb re-derived calls from the reads in MiXCR, one entry per CDR3 protein. The sample lists some 200,000 distinct CDR3 sequences, 40% to 60% occurring once. The sequencing input was sorted CD4+, CD8+, or CD8+CD57+ T cells (not recorded which) from PBMCs. Receptor source: a human donor with aplastic anemia. Both conserved end residues are part of each CDR3. The order of the fields is D gene, J gene, clone size, V gene, CDR3 protein, CDR3 DNA. The D gene is left open where the match is weak. The size of a clone is reported for some rows only, either as once, few or many, or as a class for expanded clones.

d_gene: TRBD1; j_gene: TRBJ1-1; abundance: many; v_gene: TRBV6-1; CDR3aa: CASSETGEVGTEAFF; CDR3nt: TGTGCCAGCAGTGAAACAGGGGAGGTAGGCACTGAAGCTTTCTTT
d_gene: TRBD1; j_gene: TRBJ1-4; abundance: .; v_gene: TRBV3-1; CDR3aa: CAGSVQGATNEKLFF; CDR3nt: TGTGCCGGCAGCGTACAGGGGGCAACTAATGAAAAACTGTTTTTT
d_gene: .; j_gene: TRBJ1-5; abundance: once; v_gene: TRBV6-6; CDR3aa: CASSYQGNGQPQHF; CDR3nt: TGTGCCAGCAGTTACCAGGGGAATGGGCAGCCCCAGCATTTT
d_gene: .; j_gene: TRBJ1-6; abundance: many; v_gene: TRBV28; CDR3aa: CASSLQATAAYNSPLHF; CDR3nt: TGTGCCAGCAGTTTGCAGGCGACAGCGGCCTATAATTCACCCCTCCACTTT
d_gene: TRBD2; j_gene: TRBJ2-1; abundance: many; v_gene: TRBV12-3/TRBV12-4; CDR3aa: CASKLIGGAGEQFF; CDR3nt: TGTGCCAGCAAACTAATCGGGGGGGCCGGCGAGCAGTTCTTC
d_gene: .; j_gene: TRBJ1-2; abundance: .; v_gene: TRBV24-1; CDR3aa: CATSDWDKGENGYTF; CDR3nt: TGTGCCACCAGTGATTGGGACAAGGGAGAGAATGGCTACACCTTC
d_gene: TRBD1; j_gene: TRBJ2-3; abundance: many; v_gene: TRBV5-1; CDR3aa: CASSSVGQGADTQYF; CDR3nt: TGCGCCAGCAGCTCCGTAGGACAGGGGGCAGATACGCAGTATTTT
d_gene: .; j_gene: TRBJ1-2; abundance: many; v_gene: TRBV6-5; CDR3aa: CASSYSGFNYGYTF; CDR3nt: TGTGCCAGCAGTTACTCGGGGTTTAACTATGGCTACACCTTC
d_gene: .; j_gene: TRBJ2-2; abundance: many; v_gene: TRBV10-3; CDR3aa: CAISESGRGELFF; CDR3nt: TGTGCCATCAGTGAGTCCGGGCGCGGGGAGCTGTTTTTT
d_gene: TRBD1; j_gene: TRBJ2-1; abundance: many; v_gene: TRBV9; CDR3aa: CASSARGGRDRWSYNEQFF; CDR3nt: TGTGCCAGCAGCGCCCGAGGAGGTAGGGACAGGTGGTCCTACAATGAGCAGTTCTTC
d_gene: TRBD1; j_gene: TRBJ2-7; abundance: .; v_gene: TRBV12-3/TRBV12-4; CDR3aa: CASGLSRGPYEQYF; CDR3nt: TGTGCTAGTGGTTTAAGCAGGGGGCCCTACGAGCAGTACTTC
d_gene: .; j_gene: TRBJ2-3; abundance: many; v_gene: TRBV2; CDR3aa: CASRFYGDTQYF; CDR3nt: TGTGCCAGCCGTTTCTACGGAGATACGCAGTATTTT
d_gene: .; j_gene: TRBJ2-7; abundance: .; v_gene: TRBV7-9; CDR3aa: CASRIIGRDASLRTYEQYF; CDR3nt: TGTGCCAGCAGAATCATAGGCCGGGACGCCTCTTTACGGACCTACGAGCAGTACTTC
d_gene: .; j_gene: TRBJ1-2; abundance: few; v_gene: TRBV9; CDR3aa: CASSVDAGGYGYTF; CDR3nt: TGTGCCAGCAGCGTAGACGCAGGAGGCTATGGCTACACCTTC
d_gene: .; j_gene: TRBJ2-3; abundance: .; v_gene: TRBV20-1; CDR3aa: CSATPRASEYTDTQYF; CDR3nt: TGCAGTGCTACCCCACGGGCTAGCGAGTACACAGATACGCAGTATTTT
d_gene: .; j_gene: TRBJ1-4; abundance: many; v_gene: TRBV19; CDR3aa: CASSRAGARTNEKLFF; CDR3nt: TGTGCCAGTAGTAGAGCCGGGGCCAGAACTAATGAAAAACTGTTTTTT
d_gene: TRBD2; j_gene: TRBJ2-1; abundance: .; v_gene: TRBV5-1; CDR3aa: CASSLFAGGPADTQFF; CDR3nt: TGCGCCAGCAGCTTGTTCGCGGGGGGGCCTGCAGATACGCAGTTCTTC
d_gene: .; j_gene: TRBJ2-7; abundance: .; v_gene: TRBV5-1; CDR3aa: CASRWVSPYEQYF; CDR3nt: TGCGCCAGCAGGTGGGTCAGCCCCTACGAGCAGTACTTC
d_gene: .; j_gene: TRBJ1-2; abundance: many; v_gene: TRBV7-9; CDR3aa: CASSLDRGRRYSNYGYTF; CDR3nt: TGTGCCAGCAGCTTAGATCGTGGGAGAAGGTATTCTAACTATGGCTACACCTTC
d_gene: .; j_gene: TRBJ1-1; abundance: .; v_gene: TRBV10-3; CDR3aa: CAHAGVNTEAFF; CDR3nt: TGTGCGCACGCTGGGGTAAACACTGAAGCTTTCTTT
d_gene: .; j_gene: TRBJ2-5; abundance: .; v_gene: TRBV10-3; CDR3aa: CAIQGGRGETQYF; CDR3nt: TGTGCCATCCAGGGGGGGCGGGGAGAGACCCAGTACTTC
d_gene: .; j_gene: TRBJ2-1; abundance: few; v_gene: TRBV6-1; CDR3aa: CASGQRGAYNEQFF; CDR3nt: TGTGCCAGCGGCCAGAGGGGGGCCTACAATGAGCAGTTCTTC
d_gene: .; j_gene: TRBJ1-4; abundance: .; v_gene: TRBV10-3; CDR3aa: CASSQDPGRGGGKLFF; CDR3nt: TGTGCCAGCAGCCAAGATCCGGGCAGGGGAGGAGGAAAACTGTTTTTT
d_gene: TRBD1; j_gene: TRBJ1-1; abundance: many; v_gene: TRBV20-1; CDR3aa: CSARTGRPNEAFF; CDR3nt: TGCAGTGCCCGGACAGGTAGGCCGAATGAAGCTTTCTTT
d_gene: .; j_gene: TRBJ2-5; abundance: .; v_gene: TRBV29-1; CDR3aa: CSVGKKGRTPKGETQYF; CDR3nt: TGCAGCGTTGGGAAGAAGGGGCGGACCCCAAAGGGAGAGACCCAGTACTTC
d_gene: .; j_gene: TRBJ2-7; abundance: many; v_gene: TRBV4-1; CDR3aa: CASSQGLWQGNYEQYF; CDR3nt: TGCGCCAGCAGCCAAGGTCTATGGCAGGGTAACTACGAGCAGTACTTC
d_gene: .; j_gene: TRBJ1-4; abundance: many; v_gene: TRBV6-5; CDR3aa: CASSSLNPNRNEKLFF; CDR3nt: TGTGCCAGCAGTTCCCTGAACCCCAACAGGAATGAAAAACTGTTTTTT
d_gene: TRBD1; j_gene: TRBJ1-3; abundance: many; v_gene: TRBV4-2; CDR3aa: CASSQETGASGGNTIYF; CDR3nt: TGTGCCAGCAGCCAGGAAACAGGGGCATCGGGAGGAAACACCATATATTTT
d_gene: .; j_gene: TRBJ2-7; abundance: .; v_gene: TRBV2; CDR3aa: CASSEALGAGRPYEQYF; CDR3nt: TGTGCCAGCAGTGAAGCGCTGGGCGCTGGAAGACCCTACGAGCAGTACTTC
d_gene: .; j_gene: TRBJ2-3; abundance: .; v_gene: TRBV10-2; CDR3aa: CAGSTQPSTDTQYF; CDR3nt: TGCGCCGGCAGTACTCAACCTAGCACAGATACGCAGTATTTT
d_gene: .; j_gene: TRBJ2-3; abundance: .; v_gene: TRBV9; CDR3aa: CASSAPTSGPGRTDTQYF; CDR3nt: TGTGCCAGCAGCGCCCCTACGTCCGGGCCGGGACGCACAGATACGCAGTATTTC
d_gene: .; j_gene: TRBJ1-5; abundance: .; v_gene: TRBV18; CDR3aa: CASSPRLTNSNQPQHF; CDR3nt: TGTGCCAGCTCACCAAGGCTGACAAATAGCAATCAGCCCCAGCATTTT
d_gene: .; j_gene: TRBJ1-1; abundance: .; v_gene: TRBV28; CDR3aa: CASRVRFRDLNTEAFF; CDR3nt: TGTGCCAGCAGGGTTCGTTTCCGGGACTTGAACACTGAAGCTTTCTTT
d_gene: .; j_gene: TRBJ1-5; abundance: .; v_gene: TRBV2; CDR3aa: CASSELRAGRLEDQPQHF; CDR3nt: TGTGCCAGCAGTGAACTTAGGGCAGGGAGGTTAGAGGATCAACCCCAGCATTTT
d_gene: TRBD2; j_gene: TRBJ2-5; abundance: .; v_gene: TRBV29-1; CDR3aa: CSVRGDQETQYF; CDR3nt: TGCAGCGTGCGGGGGGACCAAGAGACCCAGTACTTC
d_gene: .; j_gene: TRBJ1-1; abundance: .; v_gene: TRBV20-1; CDR3aa: CSAHNRERNTEAFF; CDR3nt: TGCAGTGCGCATAACAGGGAGAGGAACACTGAAGCTTTCTTT
d_gene: .; j_gene: TRBJ1-2; abundance: .; v_gene: TRBV10-2; CDR3aa: CASSDSMAVGYTF; CDR3nt: TGCGCCAGCAGTGACTCTATGGCAGTTGGCTACACCTTC
d_gene: TRBD1; j_gene: TRBJ2-1; abundance: many; v_gene: TRBV15; CDR3aa: CATSRDSLRTGYNEQFF; CDR3nt: TGTGCCACCAGCAGGGACAGCCTGAGGACAGGCTACAATGAGCAGTTCTTC
d_gene: TRBD2; j_gene: TRBJ2-6; abundance: .; v_gene: TRBV10-3; CDR3aa: CAISERGGVAGASILTF; CDR3nt: TGTGCCATCAGTGAACGAGGGGGGGTAGCGGGGGCCAGCATCCTGACTTTC
d_gene: TRBD1; j_gene: TRBJ1-5; abundance: .; v_gene: TRBV24-1; CDR3aa: CATSDGDSDQPQHF; CDR3nt: TGTGCCACCAGTGATGGGGACAGTGATCAGCCCCAGCATTTT
d_gene: .; j_gene: TRBJ2-7; abundance: .; v_gene: TRBV7-9; CDR3aa: CASSLNLHYEQYF; CDR3nt: TGTGCCAGCAGTCTAAACCTCCACTACGAGCAGTACTTC
d_gene: .; j_gene: TRBJ1-4; abundance: once; v_gene: TRBV11-2; CDR3aa: CASRAVGHRYLNEKLFF; CDR3nt: TGTGCCAGCAGAGCCGTGGGACATCGGTATTTAAATGAAAAACTGTTTTTT
d_gene: .; j_gene: TRBJ1-1; abundance: .; v_gene: TRBV9; CDR3aa: CASSLGTQEAFF; CDR3nt: TGTGCCAGCAGCTTAGGGACACAAGAAGCTTTCTTT
d_gene: TRBD2; j_gene: TRBJ2-3; abundance: many; v_gene: TRBV20-1; CDR3aa: CSAVGREGTDTQYF; CDR3nt: TGCAGTGCTGTAGGGCGGGAGGGCACAGATACGCAGTATTTT
d_gene: .; j_gene: TRBJ2-7; abundance: .; v_gene: TRBV9; CDR3aa: CASSVGNGAGEQYF; CDR3nt: TGTGCCAGCAGCGTAGGGAACGGGGCCGGTGAGCAGTACTTC
d_gene: .; j_gene: TRBJ1-4; abundance: .; v_gene: TRBV7-8; CDR3aa: CASSPHPGQSNEKLFF; CDR3nt: TGTGCCAGCAGCCCTCATCCGGGACAATCTAATGAAAAACTGTTTTTT
d_gene: TRBD1; j_gene: TRBJ2-1; abundance: .; v_gene: TRBV2; CDR3aa: CASSARTGDEQFF; CDR3nt: TGTGCCAGCAGTGCCAGGACAGGGGATGAGCAGTTCTTC
d_gene: .; j_gene: TRBJ1-1; abundance: .; v_gene: TRBV3-1; CDR3aa: CASSPLGRDTEAFF; CDR3nt: TGTGCCAGCAGCCCCCTTGGCCGGGACACTGAAGCTTTCTTT
d_gene: .; j_gene: TRBJ2-1; abundance: many; v_gene: TRBV12-3/TRBV12-4; CDR3aa: CASSLTRQGSGVGQFF; CDR3nt: TGTGCCAGCAGTCTCACCCGACAGGGTTCGGGGGTCGGGCAGTTCTTC
d_gene: .; j_gene: TRBJ2-4; abundance: .; v_gene: TRBV19; CDR3aa: CASSMGGRGMNIQYF; CDR3nt: TGTGCCAGTAGTATGGGGGGCAGGGGGATGAACATTCAGTACTTC
d_gene: TRBD1; j_gene: TRBJ1-1; abundance: .; v_gene: TRBV7-2; CDR3aa: CASSSTIGQGMGDTEAFF; CDR3nt: TGTGCCAGCAGCTCCACGATTGGACAGGGGATGGGAGACACTGAAGCTTTCTTT